This T cell receptor beta chain was sequenced during a study of blood T cell repertoires in COVID-19. Turning to the study itself: Samples came from the United States, Italy and Spain, spanning acute and convalescent COVID-19. The analysed material was cDNA or gDNA that came from T cells, B-cell-depleted T cells, or PBMCs.

On this clone itself: This sample includes further DNA sequences coding for the same CDR3.

Original processing methods: Reference gene primer amplification gave estimated nucleated cell counts. TCRdb keeps only in-frame clones here, not all; method: immunoSEQ multiplex PCR. The V and J calls and clone size come from that table; D and trimming were worked out from the DNA. The sample contains 150,000 to 200,000 clones, around nine tenths of which appear only once. V lost 2 bases to trimming and J lost 4 bases, with 5 bases between them. Germline CDR1 is LNHDA and CDR2 is SQIVND (reference sequence). The CDR3 loop spans 12 amino acids. Sequencing was carried out using peripheral blood. The sequence was obtained from a man aged 55 to 70 with COVID-19, enrolled during active disease. The chain joins TRBV19 to TRBJ1-2; D is uncertain. The CDR3 bases are TGTGCCAGTAGTATACTCGGCTATGGCTACACCTTC. This codes for CASSILGYGYTF.